The clone carrying this TCR beta chain was observed a few times. Its antigen remains unidentified. CDR1 WNHNN and CDR2 SYGVQD come from the germline V gene (reference sequence). Trimming took 1 base from V and 12 from J; bases not matched to a gene: 12. This CDR3 spans 15 amino acids. Before any sequencing was done, the ViraFEST assay used viral peptide pools to expand antigen-specific CD4+ T cells. Subsequent to a culture period of more than 9 days, CD4+ T cells were isolated. Subjects were given two BNT162b2 or mRNA-1273 vaccine doses. Testing of the vaccine recipients showed negative nucleocapsid antibodies and no prior SARS-CoV-2 infection. Approximately 2 million PBMC were placed in each well, which was supplemented with 10 IU/ml IL-2 and approximately 10 ug/ml peptides. TCRdb's copy holds only in-frame clones and misses some; the assay was immunoSEQ multiplex PCR. Among 25,000 to 30,000 clones, 70% to 75% were seen once, and the ten largest hold approximately 9.1%.

The sample comes from a study of vaccination effects on CD4 cells after COVID-19. The wider study: Samples gathered post-vaccine arrived a median of 72 days past the second dose.

Source: CD4+ T cells from PBMCs cultured with HCoV-NL63 spike peptides, taken after COVID-19 vaccination. The source of this sequence is a human donor who received a COVID-19 vaccine. The chain recombines TRBV10-1 with TRBJ2-1; TRBD2 agrees at 7 bases. The CDR3 spells CASSEYRLALLMQFF. CDR3 sequence (DNA): TGCGCCAGCAGTGAGTATCGACTAGCCCTACTAATGCAGTTCTTC.